The T cell receptor beta chain under discussion was sequenced for a study of vaccination and CD4 T cells after COVID-19. Broader study findings: SARS-CoV-2-reactive clonotypes showed a nonsignificant median rise from roughly 21 to 40.

The treatment: approximately nine-day PBMC culture with coronavirus spike peptide pools or control peptides (ViraFEST assay). PBMCs, plated at roughly 2.2 million per well, were grown in the presence of 9.5 to 10 IU/ml IL-2 and around 10 ug/ml peptide pools. This clonotype has a handful of counts. Its antigen is unidentified. An Oncomine TCR Beta short-read assay was used to sequence the DNA from cultured CD4+ T cells. TCRdb re-called the PCR reads with MiXCR, one entry per CDR3 protein. The sample lists tens of thousands of distinct CDR3 sequences, over 60% occurring once. This CDR3 is 18 amino acids long.

The chain links TRBV21-1 to TRBJ2-3; the table's D call TRBD2 went unverified against the DNA. TRBV21-1 is reported as a pseudogene. Material: CD4+ T cells from blood, cultured in vitro, obtained after SARS-CoV-2 vaccination. The clonotype originates from a human donor who received a COVID-19 vaccine. The CDR3 region has the DNA TGTGCCAGCAGCAACGAGTATGCGGGGGGGACGCAGACAGATACGCAGTATTTT. The encoded protein is CASSNEYAGGTQTDTQYF.